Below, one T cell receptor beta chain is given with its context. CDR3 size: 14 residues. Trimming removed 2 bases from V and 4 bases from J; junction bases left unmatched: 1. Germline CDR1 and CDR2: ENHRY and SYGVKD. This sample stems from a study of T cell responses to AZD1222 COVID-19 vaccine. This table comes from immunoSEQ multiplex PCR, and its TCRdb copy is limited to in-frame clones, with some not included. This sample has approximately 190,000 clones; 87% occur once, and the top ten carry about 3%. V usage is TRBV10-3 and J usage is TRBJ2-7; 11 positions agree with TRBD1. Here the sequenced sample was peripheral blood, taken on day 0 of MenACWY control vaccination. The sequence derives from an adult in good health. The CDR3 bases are TGTGCCATCAGTGAGGGGACAGGGGGTTACGAGCAGTACTTC. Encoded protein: CAISEGTGGYEQYF.